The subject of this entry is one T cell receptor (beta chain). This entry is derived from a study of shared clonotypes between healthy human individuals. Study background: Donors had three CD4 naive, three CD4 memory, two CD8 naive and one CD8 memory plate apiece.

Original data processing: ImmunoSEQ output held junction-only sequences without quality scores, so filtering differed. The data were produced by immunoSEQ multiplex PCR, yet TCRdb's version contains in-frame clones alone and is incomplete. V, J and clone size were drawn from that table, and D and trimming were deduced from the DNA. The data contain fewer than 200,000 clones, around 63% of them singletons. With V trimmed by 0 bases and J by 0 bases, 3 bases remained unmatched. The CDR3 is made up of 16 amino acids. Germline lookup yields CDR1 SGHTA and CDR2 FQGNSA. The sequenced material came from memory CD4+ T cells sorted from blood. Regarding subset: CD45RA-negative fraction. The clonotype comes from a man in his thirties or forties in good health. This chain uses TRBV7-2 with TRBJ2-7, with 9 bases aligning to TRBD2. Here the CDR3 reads CASSLASTSGSYEQYF. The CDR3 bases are TGTGCCAGCAGCTTAGCGTCGACTAGCGGCTCCTACGAGCAGTACTTC.